The following is a T cell receptor beta chain sequence with its context. As yet, its antigen is unknown. V gave up 4 bases and J gave up 0 bases; unmatched junction bases: 14. The germline V gene has CDR1 SGHRS and CDR2 YFSETQ. The CDR3 runs 20 residues. This sample stems from a study of cytomegalovirus exposure and HLA in healthy donors. PCR employed 60 Vbeta and 13 Jbeta primers. Clones were sequenced by immunoSEQ multiplex PCR, and TCRdb holds only the in-frame ones, with some missing. The repertoire holds a few hundred thousand clones, with roughly 70% as singletons. Study results and caveats: A cluster of highly shared sequence variants was likely a sequencing artifact. Later analysis identified a missense DCLRE1C variant that was linked to TCR beta V- and J-gene trimming. Later analysis reportedly placed an Asian-associated ancestry cluster below the approximately 730-donor mean in N-insertions.

The J gene is TRBJ2-7, the V gene TRBV5-1; 15 positions match TRBD2. Source material: PBMCs. The receptor was isolated from a woman aged 25 to 45 in good health and CMV-seronegative. The CDR3 DNA is TGCGCCAGCAGCCTGGGACATCCCGGACTAGCGGGAGGGAGCTCCTACGAGCAGTACTTC. Protein sequence: CASSLGHPGLAGGSSYEQYF.